The 17 T cell receptor beta chains reported below all come from one sample, sequenced in a study of cytomegalovirus exposure and HLA in healthy donors. Use of 60 Vbeta and 13 Jbeta primers characterized the PCR. Produced via immunoSEQ multiplex PCR; TCRdb's table is partial and in-frame only. The table records roughly 200,000 clones, about 80% of them present only once. The sequenced sample consisted of PBMCs. The receptors derive from a woman in her forties in good health and CMV-seronegative.

The J gene is TRBJ2-1, the V gene TRBV14, with 11 bases aligning to TRBD1. V trimming: 0 bases; J trimming: 7 bases; junction bases outside the gene matches: 2. Germline CDR1 SGHDN, CDR2 FVKESK. The CDR3 has 15 amino acids. CDR3 sequence reads: CASSQEGQGENEQFF. CDR3 in DNA: TGTGCCAGCAGCCAAGAGGGACAGGGGGAGAATGAGCAGTTCTTC.

CDR3 nucleotide sequence: TGTGCCAGCAGCCAAGATCCAGGGTGGTATGGCTACACCTTC. Translation gives CASSQDPGWYGYTF. V usage is TRBV14 and J usage is TRBJ1-2, with TRBD1 as a possible D gene (5 bases). Germline-derived CDR1 and CDR2 are SGHDN and FVKESK. There are 14 residues in the CDR3. V gave up 0 bases and J gave up 5 bases, with 10 bases separating them.

The rearrangement uses TRBV6-5 and TRBJ2-5; the D gene is possibly TRBD1 (6 bases). V lost 5 bases, J lost 1 base, and 14 bases lay in between. The germline gives CDR1 MNHEY, CDR2 SVGAGI. The length of the CDR3 is 15 residues. Here the CDR3 DNA reads TGTGCCAGCAGTCAAGGACAGACGATCCAAGAGACCCAGTACTTC. It translates to CASSQGQTIQETQYF.

V and J are TRBV5-6 and TRBJ2-3; D may be TRBD2 (7 bases). The germline V gene has CDR1 SGHDT and CDR2 YYEEEE. The CDR3 is made up of 16 amino acids. Trimming removed 1 base at V and 0 bases at J, with 12 bases between. CDR3 DNA sequence: TGTGCCAGCAGCTTGTATCGGGGGGCTAGCACAGATACGCAGTATTTT. Protein product: CASSLYRGASTDTQYF.

This clone was found a few times. The V and J genes are TRBV7-9 and TRBJ1-5, with D unresolved. From germline, CDR1 is SEHNR and CDR2 FQNEAQ (reference sequence). The V end lost 3 bases, the J end lost 5 bases, and 5 bases lay between the germline ends. The CDR3 extends over 12 amino acids. Written as DNA, the CDR3 is TGTGCCAGCAGCTTGGAGCATCAGCCCCAGCATTTT. Residues: CASSLEHQPQHF. The whole variable domain, remainder taken from reference TRBV7-9 and TRBJ1-5, is DTGVSQNPRHKITKRGQNVTFRCDPISEHNRLYWYRQTLGQGPEFLTYFQNEAQLEKSRLLSDRFSAERPKGSFSTLEIQRTEQGDSAMYLCASSLEHQPQHFGDGTRLSIL.

The chain carries TRBV18 and TRBJ1-5; 8 bases fit TRBD1. Unmatched junction bases numbered 5, after V lost 4 bases and J lost 3 bases. From germline, CDR1 is KGHSH and CDR2 LQKENI. The CDR3 runs to 15 residues. CDR3 nucleotide sequence: TGTGCCAGCTCACGCACAGGGGGTGACAATCAGCCCCAGCATTTT. Its translation: CASSRTGGDNQPQHF.

The rearrangement uses TRBV27 and TRBJ2-3; 11 bases line up with TRBD2. The V and J ends lost 8 bases and 2 bases, in that order; junction bases with no gene match: 6. Germline V CDR1 and CDR2: MNHEY, SMNVEV (reference sequence). CDR3 length: 15 amino acids. The CDR3 here is CASALLAGDTDTQYF. The DNA of the CDR3 is TGTGCCAGCGCGCTACTAGCGGGAGACACAGATACGCAGTATTTT.

CDR3 sequence reads: CASSQTGASNQPQHF. Written as DNA, the CDR3 is TGTGCCAGCAGTCAGACAGGGGCCAGCAATCAGCCCCAGCATTTT. The chain carries TRBV5-8 and TRBJ1-5, with 8 bases matching TRBD1. In germline, CDR1 is SGHTS, CDR2 YDEGEE. This CDR3 comprises 15 residues. Unmatched junction bases numbered 5, after V lost 5 bases and J lost 1 base.

This chain connects TRBV6-5 to TRBJ1-3; a weak D match, TRBD1 (5 bases). V was clipped by 10 bases and J by 0 bases, with 13 bases between them. The CDR3 is made up of 14 amino acids. Germline CDR1 and CDR2: MNHEY and SVGAGI. CDR3 sequence (DNA): TGTGCCACCCAGATGGACAACTCTGGAAACACCATATATTTT. This gives the protein CATQMDNSGNTIYF.

The chain is built from TRBV5-1 and TRBJ2-1; the match to TRBD1 covers 12 bases. Germline CDR1 and CDR2: SGHRS and YFSETQ. The CDR3 consists of 17 residues. V shed 4 bases and J 6 bases; nucleotides not matched to a gene: 11. The CDR3 protein is CASSPVRGTGGSNEQFF. CDR3 in DNA: TGCGCCAGCAGCCCCGTGCGCGGGACAGGGGGCTCCAATGAGCAGTTCTTC.

This clone occurred once. This chain joins TRBV6-1 and TRBJ2-5; D is ambiguous. The J call may be incorrect, as the DNA end agrees better with TRBJ2-7. CDR3 length: 12 amino acids. Germline CDR1 and CDR2: MNHNS and SASEGT. The CDR3 DNA follows: TGTGCCAGCAGTGAAATGTCCTACGAGCAGTACTTC. Residues: CASSEMSYEQYF.

This chain connects TRBV29-1 to TRBJ2-3; D call uncertain. Germline V gives CDR1 SQVTM, CDR2 ANQGSEA. V lost 4 bases and J lost 4, with 12 bases in between. This CDR3 has 13 residues. CDR3: CSVGSQDPDTQYF. CDR3 nucleotide sequence: TGCAGCGTTGGGTCCCAGGATCCAGATACGCAGTATTTT.

The V call is TRBV6-5, the J call TRBJ1-2, with 7 nucleotides matching TRBD1. The CDR3 contains 13 residues. V trimming: 10 bases; J trimming: 2 bases; junction bases outside the gene matches: 7. Germline CDR1 is MNHEY and CDR2 is SVGAGI. CDR3 sequence: CATYMTGNYGYTF. The DNA of the CDR3 is TGTGCCACCTATATGACAGGGAACTATGGCTACACCTTC.

The chain links TRBV18 to TRBJ2-5; 8 bases agree with TRBD2. The V gene end was trimmed by 6 bases and the J gene end by 1 base; junction bases not matched to a gene: 10. Germline V CDR1 and CDR2: KGHSH, LQKENI. This CDR3 comprises 16 residues. CDR3 sequence reads: CASSPRRSGSQETQYF. The CDR3 DNA follows: TGTGCCAGCTCCCCCCGAAGGAGCGGGAGCCAAGAGACCCAGTACTTC.

The genes are TRBV5-6 and TRBJ1-1; D possibly corresponds to TRBD1 (6 bases). This CDR3 has 13 amino acids. Trimming removed 2 bases from V and 4 bases from J, with 9 bases in between. Germline V gives CDR1 SGHDT, CDR2 YYEEEE. CDR3 sequence (DNA): TGTGCCAGCAGCTTATACAGGGCCACTGAAGCTTTCTTT. Translating it yields CASSLYRATEAFF.

The rearrangement uses TRBV2 and TRBJ2-5; tentative D call: TRBD1 (7 bases). Per the germline V gene, CDR1 is SNHLY and CDR2 is FYNNEI. The V end was cut by 5 bases, the J end by 1 base, with 14 bases between. The CDR3 is made up of 15 amino acids. The CDR3: CASSRVRGVQETQYF. CDR3 in DNA: TGTGCCAGCAGTCGGGTCAGGGGGGTCCAAGAGACCCAGTACTTC. The full variable domain, with the rest looked up from reference TRBV2 and TRBJ2-5, is EPEVTQTPSHQVTQMGQEVILRCVPISNHLYFYWYRQILGQKVEFLVSFYNNEISEKSEIFDDQFSVERPDGSNFTLKIRSTKLEDSAMYFCASSRVRGVQETQYFGPGTRLLVL.

This chain connects TRBV7-2 to TRBJ2-7; D remains ambiguous. CDR1 is SGHTA, CDR2 FQGNSA, per germline. The CDR3 is 14 amino acids. With 0 bases removed from V and 1 base from J, the gap between germline ends came to 7 bases. DNA of the CDR3: TGTGCCAGCAGCTTAGCCCTCTCGTCCTACGAGCAGTACTTC. Amino acids: CASSLALSSYEQYF.